The rows below give T cell receptor beta chains drawn from one sample of a study of identical twins. Each CDR3 protein gets one entry after TCRdb re-called the 5' RACE reads with MiXCR. The sample carries hundreds of thousands of distinct CDR3 sequences, about 20% recorded once. The same sample was also studied in work on T cells expressing NK-cell markers.

The sample taken for sequencing was PBMCs. These receptors were taken from a woman aged 18-29 years in good health. CDR3s include the opening cysteine and the closing phenylalanine or tryptophan. The D gene is left open where the match is weak. Size tells how often a clone was seen (once, few, many) or the class of an expanded clone, and some rows leave it out.

j_call,v_call,d_call,clone_size,cdr3_aa,cdr3_nt
TRBJ2-7,TRBV20-1,TRBD2,once,CSAFGGNPYEQYF,TGCAGTGCTTTCGGGGGGAATCCCTACGAGCAGTACTTC
TRBJ2-7,TRBV5-5,TRBD1,few,CASSSGTGSAEQYF,TGTGCCAGCAGCTCAGGGACAGGGTCCGCCGAGCAGTACTTC
TRBJ2-7,TRBV7-2,TRBD2,few,CASSHGPSGTLTNEQYF,TGTGCCAGCAGCCACGGCCCTAGCGGGACTCTCACCAACGAGCAGTACTTC
TRBJ1-2,TRBV18,TRBD1,.,CASSPGTGFYGYTF,TGTGCCAGCTCACCCGGGACAGGGTTCTATGGCTACACCTTC
TRBJ2-3,TRBV5-1,.,.,CASALGVALDTQYF,TGCGCCAGCGCGCTCGGGGTAGCATTAGATACGCAGTATTTT
TRBJ2-1,TRBV20-1,TRBD2,few,CSAARSGLADNEQFF,TGCAGTGCAGCCCGGAGTGGACTAGCAGACAATGAGCAGTTCTTC
TRBJ2-1,TRBV30,.,.,CACSAANEQFF,TGTGCCTGTTCAGCCGCCAATGAGCAGTTCTTC
TRBJ2-3,TRBV4-3,TRBD2,few,CASSQDPGTSGSDTQYF,TGCGCCAGCAGCCAAGACCCCGGGACTAGCGGGAGTGATACGCAGTATTTT
TRBJ1-5,TRBV7-8,.,.,CASSPTGGLVPQPQHF,TGTGCCAGCAGCCCCACTGGGGGGCTGGTTCCCCAGCCCCAGCATTTT
TRBJ2-1,TRBV11-2,.,.,CASSLGSFVNEQFF,TGTGCCAGCAGCTTAGGGTCTTTTGTTAATGAGCAGTTCTTC
TRBJ1-5,TRBV6-1,TRBD1,many,CASSRLWTGNQPQHF,TGTGCCAGCAGCCGCCTTTGGACAGGGAATCAGCCCCAGCATTTT
TRBJ2-3,TRBV29-1,TRBD2,.,CSVLLAQSTDTQYF,TGCAGCGTTCTACTAGCGCAAAGCACAGATACGCAGTATTTT
TRBJ1-6,TRBV2,.,few,CASSEEFSPLHF,TGTGCCAGCAGTGAAGAGTTTTCACCCCTCCACTTT
TRBJ2-1,TRBV12-3/TRBV12-4,.,.,CASSALGSYNEQFF,TGTGCCAGCAGCGCCCTGGGCTCCTACAATGAGCAGTTCTTC